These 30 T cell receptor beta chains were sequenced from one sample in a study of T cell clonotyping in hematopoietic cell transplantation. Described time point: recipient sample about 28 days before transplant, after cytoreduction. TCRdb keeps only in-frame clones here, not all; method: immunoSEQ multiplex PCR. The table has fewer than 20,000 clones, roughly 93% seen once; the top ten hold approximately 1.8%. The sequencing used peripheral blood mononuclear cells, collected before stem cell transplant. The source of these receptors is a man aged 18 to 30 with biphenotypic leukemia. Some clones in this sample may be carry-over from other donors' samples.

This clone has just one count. CDR3 amino acids: CAWSVAGFRNSPLHF. CDR3 coding DNA: TGTGCCTGGAGTGTGGCAGGTTTCCGTAATTCACCCCTCCACTTT. The V and J genes are TRBV30 and TRBJ1-6; D gene ambiguous. Trimming removed 0 bases from V and 6 bases from J, with 12 bases in between. Germline CDR1 GTSNPN, CDR2 SVGIG (reference sequence). This CDR3 is 15 amino acids long. The complete variable domain, with remaining parts taken from reference TRBV30 and TRBJ1-6, reads SQTIHQWPATLVQPVGSPLSLECTVEGTSNPNLYWYRQAAGRGLQLLFYSVGIGQISSEVPQNLSASRPQDRQFILSSKKLLLSDSGFYLCAWSVAGFRNSPLHFGNGTRLTVT.

CDR3 region: CASSRERELNEQFF. CDR3 nucleotides: TGCGCCAGCAGCCGGGAGCGGGAGTTAAATGAGCAGTTCTTC. The rearrangement uses TRBV5-1 and TRBJ2-1, with 8 bases aligning to TRBD2. The V and J ends lost 4 bases and 7 bases, in that order; junction bases with no gene match: 7. Per the germline V gene, CDR1 is SGHRS and CDR2 is YFSETQ. The CDR3 consists of 14 residues.

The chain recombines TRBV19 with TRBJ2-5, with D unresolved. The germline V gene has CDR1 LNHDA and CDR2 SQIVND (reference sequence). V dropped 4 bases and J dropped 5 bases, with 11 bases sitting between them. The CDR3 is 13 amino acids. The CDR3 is CASSRGTVETQYF. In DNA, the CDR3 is TGTGCCAGTAGTAGGGGAACGGTTGAGACCCAGTACTTC.

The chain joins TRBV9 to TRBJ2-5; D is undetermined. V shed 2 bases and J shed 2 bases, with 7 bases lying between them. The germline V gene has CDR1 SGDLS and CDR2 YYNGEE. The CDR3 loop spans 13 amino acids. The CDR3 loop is CASSVGQQETQYF. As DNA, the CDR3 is TGTGCCAGCAGCGTTGGGCAGCAAGAGACCCAGTACTTC.

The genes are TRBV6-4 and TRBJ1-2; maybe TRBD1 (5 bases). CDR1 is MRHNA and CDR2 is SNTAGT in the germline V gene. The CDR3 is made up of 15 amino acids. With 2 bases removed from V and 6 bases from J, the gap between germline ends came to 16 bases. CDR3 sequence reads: CASSDGSGRGNGYTF. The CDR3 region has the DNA TGTGCCAGCAGTGACGGGAGTGGTCGGGGCAATGGCTACACCTTC.

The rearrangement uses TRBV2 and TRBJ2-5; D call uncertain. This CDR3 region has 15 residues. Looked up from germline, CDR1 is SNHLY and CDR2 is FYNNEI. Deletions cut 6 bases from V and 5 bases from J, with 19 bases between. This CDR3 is CASSQLSHKRETQYF. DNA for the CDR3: TGTGCCAGCAGCCAGTTGTCTCACAAACGGGAGACCCAGTACTTC.

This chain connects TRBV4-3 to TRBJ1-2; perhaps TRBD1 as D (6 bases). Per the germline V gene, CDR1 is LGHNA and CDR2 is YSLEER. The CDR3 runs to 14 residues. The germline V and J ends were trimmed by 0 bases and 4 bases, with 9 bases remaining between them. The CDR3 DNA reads TGCGCCAGCAGCCAAGATGCCAGGGGCTATGGCTACACCTTC. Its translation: CASSQDARGYGYTF.

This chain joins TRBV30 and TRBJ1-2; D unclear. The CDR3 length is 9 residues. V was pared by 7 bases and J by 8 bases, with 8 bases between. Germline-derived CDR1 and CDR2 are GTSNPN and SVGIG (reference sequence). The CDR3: CAYSPGYTF. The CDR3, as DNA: TGTGCCTATTCCCCGGGCTACACCTTC. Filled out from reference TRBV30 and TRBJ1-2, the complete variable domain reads SQTIHQWPATLVQPVGSPLSLECTVEGTSNPNLYWYRQAAGRGLQLLFYSVGIGQISSEVPQNLSASRPQDRQFILSSKKLLLSDSGFYLCAYSPGYTFGSGTRLTVV.

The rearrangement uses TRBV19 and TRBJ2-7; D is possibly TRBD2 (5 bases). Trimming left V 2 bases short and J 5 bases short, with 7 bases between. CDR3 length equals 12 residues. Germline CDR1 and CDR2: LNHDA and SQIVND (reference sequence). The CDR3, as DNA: TGTGCCAGTAGTATACGGGGTGACGAGCAGTACTTC. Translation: CASSIRGDEQYF.

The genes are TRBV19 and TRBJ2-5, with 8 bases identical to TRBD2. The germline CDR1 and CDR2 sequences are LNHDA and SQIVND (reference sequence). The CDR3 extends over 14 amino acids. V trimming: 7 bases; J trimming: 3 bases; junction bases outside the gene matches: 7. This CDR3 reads CASMGRGAEETQYF. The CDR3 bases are TGTGCCAGTATGGGGCGGGGGGCGGAAGAGACCCAGTACTTC.

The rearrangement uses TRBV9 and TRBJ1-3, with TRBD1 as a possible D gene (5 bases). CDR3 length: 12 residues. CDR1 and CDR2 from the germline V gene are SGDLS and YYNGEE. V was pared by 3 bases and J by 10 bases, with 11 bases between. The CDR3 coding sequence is TGTGCCAGCAGCGGGGGCCCAGGGACCATATATTTT. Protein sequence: CASSGGPGTIYF.

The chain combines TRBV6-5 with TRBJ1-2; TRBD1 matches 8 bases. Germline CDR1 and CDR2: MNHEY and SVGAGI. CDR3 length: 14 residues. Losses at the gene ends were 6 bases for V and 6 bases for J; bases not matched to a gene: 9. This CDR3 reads CASSRYWDRNGYTF. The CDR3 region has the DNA TGTGCCAGCAGCCGATATTGGGACAGGAATGGCTACACCTTC.

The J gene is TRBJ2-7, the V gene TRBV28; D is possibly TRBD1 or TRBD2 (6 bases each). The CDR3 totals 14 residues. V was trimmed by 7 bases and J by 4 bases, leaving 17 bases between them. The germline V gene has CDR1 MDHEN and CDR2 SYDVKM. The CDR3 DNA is TGTGCCAGCACCCGCGACGGGGGCGTGTACGAGCAGTACTTC. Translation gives CASTRDGGVYEQYF.

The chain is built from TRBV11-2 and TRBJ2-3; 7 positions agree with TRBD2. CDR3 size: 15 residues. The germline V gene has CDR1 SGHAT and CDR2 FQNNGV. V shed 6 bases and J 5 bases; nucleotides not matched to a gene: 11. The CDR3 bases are TGTGCCAGCAGTACCCTAATCGGGGAGGGAGATACGCAGTATTTT. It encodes CASSTLIGEGDTQYF.

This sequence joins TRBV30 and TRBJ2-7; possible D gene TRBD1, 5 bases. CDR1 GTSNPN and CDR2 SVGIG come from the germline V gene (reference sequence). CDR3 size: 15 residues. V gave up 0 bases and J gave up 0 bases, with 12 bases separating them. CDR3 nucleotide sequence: TGTGCCTGGAGTGTAGGGCAGGGTCACTCCTACGAGCAGTACTTC. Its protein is CAWSVGQGHSYEQYF.

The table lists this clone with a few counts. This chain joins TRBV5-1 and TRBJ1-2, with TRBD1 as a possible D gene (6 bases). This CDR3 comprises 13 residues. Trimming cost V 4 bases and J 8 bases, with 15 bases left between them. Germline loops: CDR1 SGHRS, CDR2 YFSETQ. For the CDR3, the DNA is TGCGCCAGCAGCCCATCAGGGGTAGGAGGCTACACCTTC. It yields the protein CASSPSGVGGYTF.

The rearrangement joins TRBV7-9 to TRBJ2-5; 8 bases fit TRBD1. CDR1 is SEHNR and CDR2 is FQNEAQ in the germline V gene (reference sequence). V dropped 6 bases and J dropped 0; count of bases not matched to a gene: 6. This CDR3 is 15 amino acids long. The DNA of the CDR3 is TGTGCCAGCAGATGGACAGGGTGGCACCAAGAGACCCAGTACTTC. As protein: CASRWTGWHQETQYF.

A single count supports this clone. CDR3 protein: CSVVGPEGKTQYF. The CDR3 nucleotides read TGCAGCGTTGTAGGACCAGAGGGGAAGACCCAGTACTTC. V gene TRBV29-1 combines with J gene TRBJ2-5; the D gene could be TRBD1 or TRBD2 (5 bases each). The V end was cut by 4 bases, the J end by 6 bases, with 15 bases between. The CDR3 length is 13 residues. Germline V CDR1 and CDR2: SQVTM, ANQGSEA. The full variable domain, in which reference TRBV29-1 and TRBJ2-5 provide the parts outside the CDR3, is SAVISQKPSRDICQRGTSLTIQCQVDSQVTMMFWYRQQPGQSLTLIATANQGSEATYESGFVIDKFPISRPNLTFSTLTVSNMSPEDSSIYLCSVVGPEGKTQYFGPGTRLLVL.

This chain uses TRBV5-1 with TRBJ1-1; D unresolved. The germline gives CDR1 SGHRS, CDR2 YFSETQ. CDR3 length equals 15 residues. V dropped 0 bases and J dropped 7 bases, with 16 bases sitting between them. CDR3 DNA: TGCGCCAGCAGCTTGGCCGGCGGGTTTGGGGTTGAAGCTTTCTTT. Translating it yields CASSLAGGFGVEAFF.

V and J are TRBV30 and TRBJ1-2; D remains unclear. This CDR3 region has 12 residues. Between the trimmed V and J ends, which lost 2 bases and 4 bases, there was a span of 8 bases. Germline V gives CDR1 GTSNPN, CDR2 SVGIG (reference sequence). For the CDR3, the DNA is TGTGCCTGGAGTTCTTCGACCTATGGCTACACCTTC. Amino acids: CAWSSSTYGYTF.

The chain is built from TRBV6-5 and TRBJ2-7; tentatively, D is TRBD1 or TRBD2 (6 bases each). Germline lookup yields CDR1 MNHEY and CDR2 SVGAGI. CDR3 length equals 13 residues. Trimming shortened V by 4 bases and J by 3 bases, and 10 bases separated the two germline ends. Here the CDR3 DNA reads TGTGCCAGCAGTTCCAGGGGACTCTACGAGCAGTACTTC. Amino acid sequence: CASSSRGLYEQYF.

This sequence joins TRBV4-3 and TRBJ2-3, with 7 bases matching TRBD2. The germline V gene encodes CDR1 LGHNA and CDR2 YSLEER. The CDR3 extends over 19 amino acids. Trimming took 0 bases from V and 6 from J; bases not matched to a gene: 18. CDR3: CASSQEFYQGAGPGDTQYF. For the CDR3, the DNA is TGCGCCAGCAGCCAAGAGTTCTATCAGGGAGCGGGGCCCGGGGATACGCAGTATTTT.

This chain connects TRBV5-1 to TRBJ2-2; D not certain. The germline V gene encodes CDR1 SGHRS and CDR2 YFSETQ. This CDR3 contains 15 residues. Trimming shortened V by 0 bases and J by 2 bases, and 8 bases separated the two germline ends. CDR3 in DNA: TGCGCCAGCAGCTTGGTCCGCAGAAACACCGGGGAGCTGTTTTTT. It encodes CASSLVRRNTGELFF. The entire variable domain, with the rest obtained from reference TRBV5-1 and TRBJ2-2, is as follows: KAGVTQTPRYLIKTRGQQVTLSCSPISGHRSVSWYQQTPGQGLQFLFEYFSETQRNKGNFPGRFSGRQFSNSRSEMNVSTLELGDSALYLCASSLVRRNTGELFFGEGSRLTVL.

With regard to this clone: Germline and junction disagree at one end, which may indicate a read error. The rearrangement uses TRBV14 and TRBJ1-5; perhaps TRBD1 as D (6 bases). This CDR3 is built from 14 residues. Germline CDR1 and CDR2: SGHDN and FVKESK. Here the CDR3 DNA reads TGTGCCAGCAGTCAAGGGGGGCCCAATCAGCCCCAGCATTTT. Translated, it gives CASSQGGPNQPQHF.

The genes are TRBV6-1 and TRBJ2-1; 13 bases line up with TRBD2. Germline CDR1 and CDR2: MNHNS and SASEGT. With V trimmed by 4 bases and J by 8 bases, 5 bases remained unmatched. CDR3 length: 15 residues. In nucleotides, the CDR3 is TGTGCCAGCAGTGGCGAACTAGCGGGGGGGCATGAGCAGTTCTTC. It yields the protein CASSGELAGGHEQFF.

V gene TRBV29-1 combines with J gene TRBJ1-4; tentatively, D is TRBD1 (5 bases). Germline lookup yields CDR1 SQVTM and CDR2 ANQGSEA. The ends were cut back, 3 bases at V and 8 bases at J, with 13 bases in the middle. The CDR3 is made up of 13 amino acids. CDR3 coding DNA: TGCAGCGTTGAGACAGATAGGGAGGAAAAACTGTTTTTT. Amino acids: CSVETDREEKLFF.

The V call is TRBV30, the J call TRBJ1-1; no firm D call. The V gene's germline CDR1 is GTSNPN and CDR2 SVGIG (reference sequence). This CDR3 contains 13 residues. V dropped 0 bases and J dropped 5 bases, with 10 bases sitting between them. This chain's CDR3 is CAWSVAGRTEAFF. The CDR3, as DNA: TGTGCCTGGAGTGTGGCGGGGAGGACTGAAGCTTTCTTT.

The DNA for the CDR3 is TGCGCCAGCAGCTTGGCCGGGACAGGGTATAATTCACCCCTCCACTTT. Residues: CASSLAGTGYNSPLHF. This rearrangement joins TRBV5-1 to TRBJ1-6, with TRBD1 matching over 9 bases. The V and J ends lost 0 bases and 4 bases, in that order; junction bases with no gene match: 2. Per the germline V gene, CDR1 is SGHRS and CDR2 is YFSETQ. The CDR3 has 16 amino acids. Complete variable domain (other parts from reference TRBV5-1 and TRBJ1-6): KAGVTQTPRYLIKTRGQQVTLSCSPISGHRSVSWYQQTPGQGLQFLFEYFSETQRNKGNFPGRFSGRQFSNSRSEMNVSTLELGDSALYLCASSLAGTGYNSPLHFGNGTRLTVT.

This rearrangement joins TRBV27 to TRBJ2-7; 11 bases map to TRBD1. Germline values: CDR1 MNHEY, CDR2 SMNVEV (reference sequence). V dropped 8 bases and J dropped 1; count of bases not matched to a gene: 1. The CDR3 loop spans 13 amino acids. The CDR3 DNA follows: TGTGCCAGCCGGGACAGGGGGTCCTACGAGCAGTACTTC. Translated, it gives CASRDRGSYEQYF.

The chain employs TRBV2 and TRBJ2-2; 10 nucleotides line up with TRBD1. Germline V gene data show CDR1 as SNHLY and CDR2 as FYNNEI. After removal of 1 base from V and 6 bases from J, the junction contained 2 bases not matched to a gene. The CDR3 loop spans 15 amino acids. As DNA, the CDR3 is TGTGCCAGCAGTGAAGACGACAGGGGGCCCGGGGAGCTGTTTTTT. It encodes CASSEDDRGPGELFF.